The entry below describes one T cell receptor (beta chain). This clone has more than one count but fewer than ten. The antigen this receptor binds is unknown. Base qualities are not at hand, and no much larger clone is one base apart. This record belongs to a study of beta chain features in type 1 diabetes (dated by TCRdb to the late 2010s). With respect to the entire study: No differences in mean age, gender distribution, total cell number or subset yield were found between patients and healthy donors. Across all samples, 107,917,701 sorted cells were examined, and cell number per subset correlated strongly with RNA yield. In the study, TCRB repertoires of sorted circulating CD4+ T cell subsets from recently diagnosed type 1 diabetes patients were compared with those of matched healthy donors. Whereas all 30 or so donors provided naive and central memory subsets, regulatory and stem cell-like memory subsets were isolated from just 8 patients and about 8 healthy donors.

What the work shows at the level of the full study, not this receptor alone: Because small numbers of individuals were included in the HLA sub-analyses, any influence of HLA type on TCRB rearrangement was left unresolved. Naive, central memory and regulatory TCRB repertoires appeared to be more similar among patients than among healthy donors. At VDJ recombination sites, patients with type 1 diabetes made fewer insertions and deleted more nucleotides, a pattern implying thymic rearrangement abnormalities. A moderate but significant shortening of TCRB CDR3 length was observed in type 1 diabetes patients in all four CD4+ subsets. PCR might favor shorter templates, but patient and control samples were amplified and corrected together, so any skew would affect both groups equally. Because cDNA rather than genomic DNA was sequenced, highly expressing activated cells could have been over-represented, although no difference in activation and CD3 levels was found between groups.

The germline V gene provides CDR1 MNHEY and CDR2 SVGAGI. Trimming accounts for 7 bases at V and 6 bases at J, while the number of junction bases matched to no gene is 6. The CDR3 sequence holds 14 residues, the cysteine and phenylalanine included. CDR3 DNA is the only sequence kept; it has 42 bases, read in frame from the first base. The High Capacity cDNA Reverse Transcription Kit was used to reverse transcribe all of the isolated RNA, meaning that expressed TCRB transcripts were what got sequenced. Naive, central memory and regulatory T cell samples underwent deep immunoSEQ sequencing, averaging approximately 3.3 million total reads per sample. After sorted cells were lysed in RLT buffer, RNA was extracted with DNase-treated RNeasy Micro or Mini kits, with the choice depending on cell number. To prevent cross-contamination, every cell subset was processed on its own, while patient and healthy donor samples were processed together. TCRB sequences were amplified from cDNA with the immunoSEQ multiplex PCR, producing 87-bp fragments spanning the CDR3 region. Sequencing of the amplicons was done on the Illumina HiSeq platform. As for how the authors treated the data: PCR bias was computationally corrected using synthetic template baselines, reads within Hamming distance 2 were collapsed, and singletons that could not be merged were discarded. By aligning reads against IMGT, V, D and J genes, CDR3 length, and insertions or deletions at six rearrangement sites were assigned. Within each subset, clonotype counts were normalized to the number of sorted cells before true diversity and Gini coefficients were calculated with the tcR R package. The overlap coefficient, calculated on TCRB nucleotide sequences, was used to quantify repertoire sharing. Out-of-frame TCRB sequences from naive cells were analyzed as a proxy for the pre-selection repertoire. What TCRdb holds here is the immuneACCESS table cut down to in-frame rearrangements. Part of the clones is not present; checked against another copy, under half of the missing clones reflect an unresolved V gene, and the others are unexplained. V and J calls and clone size are copied from that table; D and trimming were computed from the DNA. The sample yields 680,000 or so clones; roughly an eighth were counted once. Roughly 0.022% of the sample rests with the top ten.

Each donor gave one peripheral blood draw, averaging about 100 mL, which was collected into heparinised tubes. Using a panel that included CD45RO, CCR7, CD25, CD127, CD95 and CD27, naive, central memory, regulatory and stem cell-like memory CD4+ T cells were sorted on a BD FACSAria II. Purity was above 98% for every sorted population. PBMCs were isolated immediately by Lymphoprep density gradient centrifugation and stained directly without culture. So that batch effects would be minimized, each experiment stained and sorted samples in pairs, pairing one healthy donor with one patient. The chain is made from TRBV6-5 and TRBJ2-1; 10 bases in the junction line up with TRBD2. The sequence was collected from a man younger than 35 with type 1 diabetes. Sequencing was carried out using naive CD4+ T cells from blood. In the paper's terms, the cell subset or site label means: true naive CD4+ T cells. The CDR3 region reads CASIEAGGRNEQFF. Here is the DNA: TGTGCCAGCATCGAAGCGGGGGGGCGCAATGAGCAGTTCTTC.